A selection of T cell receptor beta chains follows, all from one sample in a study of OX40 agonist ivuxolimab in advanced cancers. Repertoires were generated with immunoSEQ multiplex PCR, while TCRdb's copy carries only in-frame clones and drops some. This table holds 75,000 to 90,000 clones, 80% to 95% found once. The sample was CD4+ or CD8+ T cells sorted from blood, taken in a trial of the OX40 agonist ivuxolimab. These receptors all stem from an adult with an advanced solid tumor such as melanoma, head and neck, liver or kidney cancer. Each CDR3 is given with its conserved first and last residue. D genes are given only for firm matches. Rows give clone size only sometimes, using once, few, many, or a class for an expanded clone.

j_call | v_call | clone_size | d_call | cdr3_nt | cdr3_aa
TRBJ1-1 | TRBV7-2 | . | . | TGTGCCAGCAGCCCCGCCACAATGAACACTGAAGCTTTCTTT | CASSPATMNTEAFF
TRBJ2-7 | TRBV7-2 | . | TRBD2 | TGTGCCAGCAGCTTAGAACTAGCGGGTAGATACGAGCAGTACTTC | CASSLELAGRYEQYF
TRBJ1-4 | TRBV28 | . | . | TGTGCCAGCAGCCTTGGGGGTCCCAATGAAAAACTGTTTTTT | CASSLGGPNEKLFF
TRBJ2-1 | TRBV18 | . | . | TGTGCCAGCTCACCGCGGAAAACGGGGGATGAGCAGTTCTTC | CASSPRKTGDEQFF
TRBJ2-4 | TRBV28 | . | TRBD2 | TGTGCCAGCAGTTCCGACGGGACTAGCGGTATTCAGTACTTC | CASSSDGTSGIQYF
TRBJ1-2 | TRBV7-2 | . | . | TGTGCCAGCAGCTTAGCGAATAACTATGGCTACACCTTC | CASSLANNYGYTF
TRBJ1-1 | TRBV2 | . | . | TGTGCCCGATCGAGACAGGTGTCGGGCACTGAAGCTTTCTTT | CARSRQVSGTEAFF
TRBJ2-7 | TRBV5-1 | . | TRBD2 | TGCGCCAGCAGCAGGAATATCAATAGCGGGAGTGGATACGAGCAGTACTTC | CASSRNINSGSGYEQYF
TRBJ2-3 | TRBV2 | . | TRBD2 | TGTGCCAGCAGTGAAGGACCGGGACTAGCAACAGATACGCAGTATTTT | CASSEGPGLATDTQYF
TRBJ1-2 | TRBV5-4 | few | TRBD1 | TGTGCCAGCAGAGCCACAGGGGACTATGGCTACACCTTC | CASRATGDYGYTF
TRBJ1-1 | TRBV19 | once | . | TGTGCCAGTAGTCACAGTTTTGGGGACACTGAAGCTTTCTTT | CASSHSFGDTEAFF
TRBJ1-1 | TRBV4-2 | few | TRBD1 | TGTGCCAGCAGTCGGACAGGTAGCACTGAAGCTTTCTTT | CASSRTGSTEAFF
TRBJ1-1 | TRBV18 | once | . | TGTGCCAGCTCACCACCGGGACGGTACACTGAAGCTTTCTTT | CASSPPGRYTEAFF
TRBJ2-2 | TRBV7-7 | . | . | TGTGCTAGCAGCTTAGGGCCATCCGGGGAGCTGTTTTTT | CASSLGPSGELFF
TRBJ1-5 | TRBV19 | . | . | TGTGCCAGTAGTATGGTCCCTCAGCCCCAGCATTTT | CASSMVPQPQHF
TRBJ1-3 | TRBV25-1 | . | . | TGTGCCAGCAGTGAATATGGGAGGACCTCTGGAAACACCATATATTTT | CASSEYGRTSGNTIYF
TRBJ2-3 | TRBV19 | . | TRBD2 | TGTGCCAGTAGTCCCTCTAGCGGGAAGACAGATACGCAGTATTTT | CASSPSSGKTDTQYF
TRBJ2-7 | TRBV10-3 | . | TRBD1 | TGTGCCATCAGTGTAAGCTCGGGACAGGGGACCTACGAGCAGTACTTC | CAISVSSGQGTYEQYF
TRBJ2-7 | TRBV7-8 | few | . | TGTGCCAGCAGCTTATGGTCAGGCGGTAGTGGGGACGAGCAGTACTTC | CASSLWSGGSGDEQYF
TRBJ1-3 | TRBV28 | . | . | TGTGCCAGCAGTTTACAAAACTCTGGAAACACCATATATTTT | CASSLQNSGNTIYF
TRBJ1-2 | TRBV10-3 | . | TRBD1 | TGTGCCGTCACAGGGGAAATGAACTATGGCTACACCTTC | CAVTGEMNYGYTF
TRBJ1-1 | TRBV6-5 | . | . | TGTGCCAGCAGATATACGTATAGGGGAAGCGCTGAAGCTTTCTTT | CASRYTYRGSAEAFF
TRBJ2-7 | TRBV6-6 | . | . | TGTGCCAGCAGTTACTCCCAGGTTAGAGGCGAGCAGTACTTC | CASSYSQVRGEQYF
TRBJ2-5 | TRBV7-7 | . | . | TGTGCTAGCAGCCGAGCGGAGCGACGGTCCCAGTACTTC | CASSRAERRSQYF
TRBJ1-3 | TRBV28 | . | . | TGTGCCAGCTCGACTGGGGCGATAGGAAACACCATATATTTT | CASSTGAIGNTIYF
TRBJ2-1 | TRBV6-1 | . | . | TGTGCCAGCAGTGAAACCTACAATGAGCAGTTCTTC | CASSETYNEQFF
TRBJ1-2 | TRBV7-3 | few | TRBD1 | TGTGCCAGCAGCTTAAATGGACAGGGGGCGTATGGCTACACCTTC | CASSLNGQGAYGYTF
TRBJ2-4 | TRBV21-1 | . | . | TGTGCCAGCAGCACTCTCCCGGGACTAGCCAAAAACATTCAGTACTTC | CASSTLPGLAKNIQYF